A selection of T cell receptor beta chains follows, all from one sample in a study of blood T cell repertoires in COVID-19. Here immunoSEQ multiplex PCR was the method, and the copy in TCRdb shows in-frame clones only, minus some. The table records 110,000 to 150,000 clones, over 70% of them present only once. Sequencing input: peripheral blood. The source is a woman aged 45-65 years with acute or convalescent COVID-19. The CDR3 runs from the conserved cysteine through the conserved F or W. A D gene is named only where the DNA matches it firmly. The size entry is marked missing in some rows and otherwise reads once, few, many or a size class.

D gene: TRBD1
CDR3 length: 15
clone size: once
J gene: TRBJ1-2
V gene: TRBV4-1
CDR3 protein: CASSQDAGTGVGYTF
CDR3 DNA: TGCGCCAGCAGCCAAGATGCTGGGACAGGGGTTGGCTACACCTTC

D gene: -
CDR3 length: 16
clone size: -
J gene: TRBJ2-7
V gene: TRBV6-5
CDR3 protein: CASSYSLPPRVYEQYF
CDR3 DNA: TGTGCCAGCAGTTACTCATTGCCGCCACGGGTCTACGAGCAGTACTTC

D gene: TRBD1
CDR3 length: 15
clone size: -
J gene: TRBJ1-6
V gene: TRBV30
CDR3 protein: CAWGGGTANNSPLHF
CDR3 DNA: TGTGCCTGGGGTGGGGGGACAGCTAATAATTCACCCCTCCACTTT

D gene: -
CDR3 length: 17
clone size: -
J gene: TRBJ2-2
V gene: TRBV7-2
CDR3 protein: CASSLGAGMMDTGELFF
CDR3 DNA: TGTGCCAGCAGCTTAGGGGCAGGGATGATGGACACCGGGGAGCTGTTTTTT

D gene: TRBD2
CDR3 length: 17
clone size: -
J gene: TRBJ2-3
V gene: TRBV19
CDR3 protein: CASSMALGLGGTDTQYF
CDR3 DNA: TGTGCCAGTAGTATGGCTCTCGGACTAGGAGGGACAGATACGCAGTATTTT

D gene: -
CDR3 length: 14
clone size: -
J gene: TRBJ1-1
V gene: TRBV6-5
CDR3 protein: CASSYSFQTTEAFF
CDR3 DNA: TGTGCCAGCAGTTACTCGTTTCAGACAACTGAAGCTTTCTTT

D gene: TRBD1
CDR3 length: 15
clone size: few
J gene: TRBJ2-3
V gene: TRBV27
CDR3 protein: CASSFFSGGPDTQYF
CDR3 DNA: TGTGCCAGCAGTTTTTTTTCAGGGGGCCCAGATACGCAGTATTTT

D gene: -
CDR3 length: 19
clone size: -
J gene: TRBJ1-1
V gene: TRBV5-5
CDR3 protein: CASSLSVWARGIMNTEAFF
CDR3 DNA: TGTGCCAGCAGCTTAAGTGTATGGGCGCGGGGGATCATGAACACTGAAGCTTTCTTT

D gene: TRBD1
CDR3 length: 15
clone size: -
J gene: TRBJ2-2
V gene: TRBV2
CDR3 protein: CASSAQGTNTGELFF
CDR3 DNA: TGTGCCAGCAGTGCACAGGGGACGAACACCGGGGAGCTGTTTTTT

D gene: TRBD2
CDR3 length: 22
clone size: -
J gene: TRBJ2-1
V gene: TRBV10-1
CDR3 protein: CASSRVIRSSGGAQSSYNEQFF
CDR3 DNA: TGCGCCAGCAGTAGAGTAATCCGTAGTAGCGGGGGGGCCCAAAGCTCCTACAATGAGCAGTTCTTC

D gene: -
CDR3 length: 16
clone size: -
J gene: TRBJ1-1
V gene: TRBV28
CDR3 protein: CASSYSPGGGFAEAFF
CDR3 DNA: TGTGCCAGCAGTTACTCCCCCGGGGGTGGGTTCGCTGAAGCTTTCTTT

D gene: -
CDR3 length: 16
clone size: -
J gene: TRBJ1-3
V gene: TRBV9
CDR3 protein: CASSAGAWEVGNTIYF
CDR3 DNA: TGTGCCAGCAGCGCCGGGGCGTGGGAGGTCGGAAACACCATATATTTT

D gene: -
CDR3 length: 12
clone size: -
J gene: TRBJ1-2
V gene: TRBV3-1/TRBV3-2
CDR3 protein: CASSQTRSGYTF
CDR3 DNA: TGTGCCAGCAGCCAGACACGGTCTGGCTACACCTTC

D gene: TRBD1
CDR3 length: 13
clone size: -
J gene: TRBJ2-5
V gene: TRBV9
CDR3 protein: CASSGGTAKTQYF
CDR3 DNA: TGTGCCAGCAGCGGAGGGACAGCCAAGACCCAGTACTTC

D gene: TRBD1
CDR3 length: 13
clone size: -
J gene: TRBJ2-7
V gene: TRBV5-5
CDR3 protein: CASSLEGGREQYF
CDR3 DNA: TGTGCCAGCAGCTTAGAAGGGGGCAGGGAGCAGTACTTC

D gene: -
CDR3 length: 13
clone size: -
J gene: TRBJ1-1
V gene: TRBV19
CDR3 protein: CASSYEVFTEAFF
CDR3 DNA: TGTGCCAGTAGCTACGAAGTCTTTACTGAAGCTTTCTTT

D gene: TRBD1
CDR3 length: 15
clone size: once
J gene: TRBJ2-4
V gene: TRBV7-9
CDR3 protein: CASSLVDRGGSIQYF
CDR3 DNA: TGTGCCAGCAGCTTAGTAGACAGGGGGGGAAGCATTCAGTACTTC

D gene: -
CDR3 length: 15
clone size: few
J gene: TRBJ1-1
V gene: TRBV5-1
CDR3 protein: CASSLDGTTGTEAFF
CDR3 DNA: TGCGCCAGCAGCTTGGACGGCACGACGGGGACTGAAGCTTTCTTT

D gene: -
CDR3 length: 15
clone size: -
J gene: TRBJ1-3
V gene: TRBV29-1
CDR3 protein: CSVGEGSGTGNTIYF
CDR3 DNA: TGCAGCGTTGGGGAAGGGAGTGGGACTGGAAACACCATATATTTT

D gene: TRBD1
CDR3 length: 15
clone size: -
J gene: TRBJ2-7
V gene: TRBV6-5
CDR3 protein: CASRMSGTGWYEQYF
CDR3 DNA: TGTGCCAGCAGGATGAGCGGGACAGGGTGGTACGAGCAGTACTTC

D gene: -
CDR3 length: 15
clone size: once
J gene: TRBJ1-2
V gene: TRBV9
CDR3 protein: CASNSFEGHSNGYTF
CDR3 DNA: TGTGCCAGCAATTCATTTGAGGGACATAGCAATGGCTACACCTTC

D gene: -
CDR3 length: 14
clone size: -
J gene: TRBJ1-1
V gene: TRBV9
CDR3 protein: CASSVRPGNTEAFF
CDR3 DNA: TGTGCCAGCAGCGTAAGACCGGGAAACACTGAAGCTTTCTTT

D gene: -
CDR3 length: 18
clone size: -
J gene: TRBJ1-1
V gene: TRBV7-6
CDR3 protein: CASSLDVDSRGGNTEAFF
CDR3 DNA: TGTGCCAGCAGCTTAGATGTCGATTCGAGGGGAGGGAACACTGAAGCTTTCTTT

D gene: -
CDR3 length: 13
clone size: -
J gene: TRBJ2-7
V gene: TRBV12-3/TRBV12-4
CDR3 protein: CASSLDSSYEQYF
CDR3 DNA: TGTGCCAGCAGTTTGGACAGCTCCTACGAGCAGTACTTC

D gene: -
CDR3 length: 14
clone size: -
J gene: TRBJ1-5
V gene: TRBV5-1
CDR3 protein: CASSLARDNQPQHF
CDR3 DNA: TGCGCCAGCAGCTTGGCCAGGGACAATCAGCCCCAGCATTTT

D gene: -
CDR3 length: 14
clone size: -
J gene: TRBJ2-2
V gene: TRBV29-1
CDR3 protein: CSVGPPTGTGELFF
CDR3 DNA: TGCAGCGTTGGGCCCCCGACAGGTACCGGGGAGCTGTTTTTT

D gene: -
CDR3 length: 15
clone size: once
J gene: TRBJ1-1
V gene: TRBV6-5
CDR3 protein: CASSSPGGVYTEAFF
CDR3 DNA: TGTGCCAGCAGTTCTCCTGGAGGAGTCTACACTGAAGCTTTCTTT

D gene: -
CDR3 length: 15
clone size: -
J gene: TRBJ1-1
V gene: TRBV6-5
CDR3 protein: CASSSTDSSVTEAFF
CDR3 DNA: TGTGCCAGCAGTTCCACGGACAGTTCAGTCACTGAAGCTTTCTTT

D gene: TRBD1
CDR3 length: 14
clone size: -
J gene: TRBJ1-6
V gene: TRBV9
CDR3 protein: CASSKDRVNSPLHF
CDR3 DNA: TGTGCCAGCAGCAAGGACAGGGTGAATTCACCCCTCCACTTT

D gene: -
CDR3 length: 14
clone size: -
J gene: TRBJ1-1
V gene: TRBV2
CDR3 protein: CASRPTVMNTEAFF
CDR3 DNA: TGTGCCAGCAGACCGACAGTTATGAACACTGAAGCTTTCTTT

D gene: -
CDR3 length: 14
clone size: once
J gene: TRBJ1-5
V gene: TRBV30
CDR3 protein: CAWRQGLGNQPQHF
CDR3 DNA: TGTGCCTGGAGACAGGGTTTGGGCAATCAGCCCCAGCATTTT

D gene: TRBD1
CDR3 length: 14
clone size: -
J gene: TRBJ1-2
V gene: TRBV5-4
CDR3 protein: CASSPDRGNYGYTF
CDR3 DNA: TGTGCCAGCAGCCCGGACAGGGGTAACTATGGCTACACCTTC

D gene: -
CDR3 length: 20
clone size: -
J gene: TRBJ1-4
V gene: TRBV4-1
CDR3 protein: CASSQDDLSLQGPTNEKLFF
CDR3 DNA: TGCGCCAGCAGCCAAGACGATCTTTCTCTACAGGGCCCAACTAATGAAAAACTGTTTTTT

D gene: TRBD2
CDR3 length: 20
clone size: -
J gene: TRBJ2-2
V gene: TRBV12-5
CDR3 protein: CASGLSRRLAGGRDTGELFF
CDR3 DNA: TGTGCTAGTGGTTTGTCGCGGCGACTAGCGGGAGGAAGGGACACCGGGGAGCTGTTTTTT

D gene: TRBD1
CDR3 length: 17
clone size: -
J gene: TRBJ1-4
V gene: TRBV18
CDR3 protein: CASSPPRGQGKNEKLFF
CDR3 DNA: TGTGCCAGCTCACCACCGCGGGGACAGGGTAAAAATGAAAAACTGTTTTTT

D gene: -
CDR3 length: 11
clone size: -
J gene: TRBJ1-1
V gene: TRBV30
CDR3 protein: CAWSLNTEAFF
CDR3 DNA: TGTGCCTGGTCCTTGAACACTGAAGCTTTCTTT

D gene: TRBD1
CDR3 length: 15
clone size: -
J gene: TRBJ1-6
V gene: TRBV10-1
CDR3 protein: CASTPGQGINSPLHF
CDR3 DNA: TGCGCCAGCACCCCGGGACAGGGGATTAATTCACCCCTCCACTTT

D gene: TRBD1
CDR3 length: 15
clone size: -
J gene: TRBJ2-7
V gene: TRBV4-1
CDR3 protein: CASSQVVGQGYEQYF
CDR3 DNA: TGCGCCAGCAGCCAAGTTGTAGGACAGGGGTACGAGCAGTACTTC

D gene: -
CDR3 length: 15
clone size: -
J gene: TRBJ1-1
V gene: TRBV19
CDR3 protein: CASSIDRTAPYEAFF
CDR3 DNA: TGTGCCAGTAGTATAGATCGGACAGCACCTTATGAAGCTTTCTTT

D gene: TRBD1
CDR3 length: 17
clone size: -
J gene: TRBJ1-3
V gene: TRBV5-1
CDR3 protein: CASSLGTGDVFENTIYF
CDR3 DNA: TGCGCCAGCAGCTTGGGGACAGGAGACGTCTTCGAAAACACCATATATTTT

D gene: TRBD1
CDR3 length: 14
clone size: -
J gene: TRBJ1-6
V gene: TRBV19
CDR3 protein: CASRPGQEASPLHF
CDR3 DNA: TGTGCCAGTCGCCCGGGACAGGAGGCTTCACCCCTCCACTTT

D gene: TRBD2
CDR3 length: 15
clone size: -
J gene: TRBJ2-7
V gene: TRBV18
CDR3 protein: CASSPKAGVSYEQYF
CDR3 DNA: TGTGCCAGCTCACCAAAGGCGGGGGTCTCCTACGAGCAGTACTTC

D gene: -
CDR3 length: 15
clone size: -
J gene: TRBJ1-5
V gene: TRBV5-6
CDR3 protein: CASSWTVTGNQPQHF
CDR3 DNA: TGTGCCAGCAGCTGGACGGTGACGGGAAATCAGCCCCAGCATTTT

D gene: TRBD1
CDR3 length: 19
clone size: -
J gene: TRBJ2-3
V gene: TRBV24-1
CDR3 protein: CATSDSPGQGWRVTDTQYF
CDR3 DNA: TGTGCCACCAGTGATTCACCGGGACAGGGCTGGCGGGTCACAGATACGCAGTATTTT

D gene: -
CDR3 length: 11
clone size: -
J gene: TRBJ1-1
V gene: TRBV2
CDR3 protein: CATFLSTEAFF
CDR3 DNA: TGTGCCACCTTTTTGAGTACTGAAGCTTTCTTT

D gene: TRBD1
CDR3 length: 16
clone size: -
J gene: TRBJ1-3
V gene: TRBV4-2
CDR3 protein: CASSQGEQGAGNTIYF
CDR3 DNA: TGTGCCAGCAGCCAAGGCGAACAGGGGGCTGGAAACACCATATATTTT

D gene: -
CDR3 length: 13
clone size: -
J gene: TRBJ1-3
V gene: TRBV7-3
CDR3 protein: CASSSGLGNTIYF
CDR3 DNA: TGTGCCAGCAGCTCGGGACTAGGAAACACCATATATTTT

D gene: TRBD1
CDR3 length: 16
clone size: -
J gene: TRBJ1-2
V gene: TRBV9
CDR3 protein: CASSGGPGTGDYGYTF
CDR3 DNA: TGTGCCAGCAGCGGAGGTCCCGGGACAGGGGACTATGGCTACACCTTC

D gene: TRBD1
CDR3 length: 20
clone size: -
J gene: TRBJ2-2
V gene: TRBV7-7
CDR3 protein: CASSRTRDRGRVRDAGELFF
CDR3 DNA: TGTGCTAGCAGCCGAACCCGGGACAGGGGGCGTGTAAGGGACGCCGGGGAGCTGTTTTTT